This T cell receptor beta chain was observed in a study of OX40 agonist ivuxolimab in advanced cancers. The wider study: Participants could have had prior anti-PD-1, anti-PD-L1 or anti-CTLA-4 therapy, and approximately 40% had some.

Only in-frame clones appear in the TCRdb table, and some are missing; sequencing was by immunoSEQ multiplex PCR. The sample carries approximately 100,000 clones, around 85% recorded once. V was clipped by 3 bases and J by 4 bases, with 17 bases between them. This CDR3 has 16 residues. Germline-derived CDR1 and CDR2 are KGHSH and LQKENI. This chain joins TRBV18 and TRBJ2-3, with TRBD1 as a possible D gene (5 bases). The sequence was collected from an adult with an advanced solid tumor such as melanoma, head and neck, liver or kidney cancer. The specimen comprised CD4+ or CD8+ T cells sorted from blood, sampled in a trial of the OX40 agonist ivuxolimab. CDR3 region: CASSPLGLTRADTQYF. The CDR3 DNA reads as TGTGCCAGCTCACCTTTGGGGCTCACTCGGGCAGATACGCAGTATTTT. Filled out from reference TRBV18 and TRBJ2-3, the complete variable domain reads NAGVMQNPRHLVRRRGQEARLRCSPMKGHSHVYWYRQLPEEGLKFMVYLQKENIIDESGMPKERFSAEFPKEGPSILRIQQVVRGDSAAYFCASSPLGLTRADTQYFGPGTRLTVL.